One and the same sample provided the 16 T cell receptor beta chains below, sequenced in a study of metastatic and nonmetastatic thyroid tumors. TCRdb re-called clones via MiXCR from the PCR reads. The sample carries over 25,000 clones, around a fifth recorded once. All patients were treatment-naive before thyroid surgery. The sequenced sample consisted of blood. The origin of the receptors is a female donor with papillary thyroid cancer or a benign thyroid nodule (not recorded which). Some clones in this sample may be carry-over from other donors' samples.

In this sample, this clone turned up many times. The V and J genes are TRBV9 and TRBJ2-1; 12 bases fit TRBD2. The germline gives CDR1 SGDLS, CDR2 YYNGEE. CDR3 length: 15 amino acids. V lost 8 bases, J lost 5 bases, and 8 bases stayed unmatched. The CDR3 spells CARTTSGGTNNEQFF. Written as DNA, the CDR3 is TGTGCCAGGACGACTAGCGGGGGTACCAACAATGAGCAGTTCTTC.

The rearrangement links TRBV7-6 to TRBJ2-2; TRBD1 or TRBD2 may be the D gene (5 bases each). The germline V gene has CDR1 SGHVS and CDR2 FNYEAQ. The CDR3 loop spans 14 amino acids. V was clipped by 7 bases and J by 5 bases, with 14 bases between them. The CDR3 loop is CASTPGDRTGELFF. In DNA, the CDR3 is TGTGCCAGCACCCCCGGGGACCGAACCGGGGAGCTGTTTTTT.

In its sample, this clone is medium-sized (0.01 to 0.1%). The chain is built from TRBV20-1 and TRBJ2-3; D might be TRBD1 (6 bases). This CDR3 contains 13 residues. V dropped 8 bases and J dropped 2 bases, with 14 bases sitting between them. The germline CDR1 and CDR2 sequences are DFQATT and SNEGSKA (reference sequence). CDR3 in amino acids: CSPNKGDTDTQYF. CDR3 bases: TGCAGTCCCAATAAGGGGGACACAGATACGCAGTATTTT.

This clone occurred many times. The rearrangement links TRBV7-3 to TRBJ1-1; tentative D call: TRBD1 (5 bases). This CDR3 contains 13 residues. Between the trimmed V and J ends, which lost 5 bases and 1 base, there was a span of 8 bases. Germline V lookup: CDR1 SGHTA, CDR2 FQGTGA. The CDR3 DNA sequence: TGTGCCAGCAGCCAGGGACCGAACACTGAAGCTTTCTTT. It encodes CASSQGPNTEAFF.

By sample share, this clone is medium-sized. The gene calls are TRBV11-3 and TRBJ1-5; possible D gene TRBD1, 5 bases. The V end lost 0 bases, the J end lost 8 bases, and 17 bases lay between the germline ends. Per the germline V gene, CDR1 is SGHNT and CDR2 is YENEEA. This CDR3 has 16 residues. The CDR3 spells CASSLERPRGPEPQHF. DNA for the CDR3: TGTGCCAGCAGCTTAGAGCGACCGAGGGGCCCGGAGCCCCAGCATTTT.

This clone was found many times. This chain links TRBV3-1 with TRBJ2-3; the D gene is possibly TRBD2 (6 bases). This CDR3 spans 16 amino acids. Germline V gene data show CDR1 as LGHDT and CDR2 as YNNKEL (reference sequence). V was trimmed by 0 bases and J by 4 bases, leaving 14 bases between them. CDR3 residues: CASSQEEGWGADTQYF. The CDR3 region has the DNA TGTGCCAGCAGCCAAGAAGAGGGGTGGGGGGCAGATACGCAGTATTTT.

In its sample, this clone was seen many times. The chain joins TRBV6-2 or TRBV6-3 to TRBJ1-2; D ambiguous. Germline assignment: CDR1 MNHEY and CDR2 SVGEGT. The CDR3 loop spans 14 amino acids. Trimming shortened V by 2 bases and J by 8 bases, and 15 bases separated the two germline ends. The CDR3 protein is CASSYQVEIPGYTF. The DNA of the CDR3 is TGTGCCAGCAGTTACCAGGTGGAGATCCCCGGCTACACCTTC.

Remarks on this clone: The CDR3 carries no conserved terminal phenylalanine or tryptophan, so it likely arises from a read error. No DNA is shown, since the ends of the CDR3 on it are uncertain; the CDR3 is the one TCRdb lists. The chain couples TRBV20-1 to TRBJ2-1. The CDR3 has 13 amino acids, counting both end residues. Germline V gene sequence: CDR1 DFQATT, CDR2 SNEGSKA (reference sequence). The CDR3 protein is CSVTGSSYNEQDY.

In its sample, this clone was seen many times. The CDR3 loop is CASTPRGRLYEQYF. The DNA of the CDR3 is TGTGCCAGCACACCTAGAGGGAGACTCTACGAGCAGTACTTC. The genes are TRBV6-1 and TRBJ2-7, with a possible D match to TRBD2 (5 bases). Germline-derived CDR1 and CDR2 are MNHNS and SASEGT. This CDR3 is built from 14 residues. Trimming took off 7 bases at V and 3 bases at J, with 16 bases between the two ends.

This clone occurred a few times. The chain employs TRBV7-6 and TRBJ2-7; no definite D call. Germline V lookup: CDR1 SGHVS, CDR2 FNYEAQ. The V end lost 1 base, the J end lost 0 bases, and 7 bases lay between the germline ends. The CDR3 runs to 14 residues. CDR3 loop: CASSLGAGSYEQYF. The CDR3 DNA sequence: TGTGCCAGCAGCTTAGGGGCAGGCTCCTACGAGCAGTACTTC.

The chain joins TRBV12-3 or TRBV12-4 to TRBJ1-2; 9 bases are shared with TRBD1. This CDR3 has 13 amino acids. With 3 bases clipped from V and 7 bases from J, the junction kept 3 bases outside the gene matches. CDR3 bases: TGTGCCAGCAGTTTTGGGGACAGGGCTGGCTACACCTTC. Protein product: CASSFGDRAGYTF.

This clone was observed at least ten times. The gene calls are TRBV11-3 and TRBJ2-5, with no clear D. Germline-derived CDR1 and CDR2 are SGHNT and YENEEA. The CDR3 covers 13 residues. The V gene lost 1 base and the J gene lost 2 bases, with 5 bases spanning the gap. CDR3 region: CASSLGGQETQYF. As DNA, the CDR3 is TGTGCCAGCAGCTTAGGGGGACAAGAGACCCAGTACTTC.

As concerns this clone: Given a much more abundant clone one base away, this may be a read error. The V and J genes are TRBV25-1 and TRBJ2-1; 9 bases are shared with TRBD2. V lost 4 bases and J lost 9; bases outside the gene matches: 13. Germline V gene lookup returns CDR1 MGHDK and CDR2 SYGVNS. The CDR3 runs 16 residues. This CDR3 reads CASSGPAGGPVFEQFF. CDR3 in DNA: TGTGCCAGCAGTGGCCCCGCGGGAGGGCCAGTTTTTGAGCAGTTCTTC.

This clone was counted only a few times. This sequence joins TRBV10-3 and TRBJ1-1; no clear D gene. V was trimmed by 6 bases and J by 0 bases, leaving 8 bases between them. The CDR3 loop spans 13 amino acids. Germline V lookup: CDR1 ENHRY, CDR2 SYGVKD. The CDR3 reads CAIRDELNTEAFF. Written as DNA, the CDR3 is TGTGCCATCAGAGACGAACTGAACACTGAAGCTTTCTTT.

This chain links TRBV19 with TRBJ1-2, with D possibly TRBD1 on 5 matching bases. Trimming took 6 bases from V and 5 from J, leaving 16 bases between them. CDR1 is LNHDA and CDR2 is SQIVND in the germline V gene (reference sequence). CDR3 length: 14 residues. The CDR3 region has the DNA TGTGCCAGTAGCGAGGTATCGGGGACGTATGGCTACACCTTC. Translating gives CASSEVSGTYGYTF.

On this clone itself: The junction does not match germline at one end; this may be a read error. The rearrangement uses TRBV20-1 and TRBJ2-7, with D possibly being TRBD1 or TRBD2 (5 bases each). CDR1 and CDR2 from the germline V gene are DFQATT and SNEGSKA (reference sequence). The CDR3 extends over 14 amino acids. The CDR3 region is CSARDPGRSYDEFF. For the CDR3, the DNA is TGCAGTGCTAGAGACCCGGGACGGTCATACGATGAGTTCTTC.